This T cell receptor beta chain was observed in a study of graft-versus-host responses after intestinal transplantation (dated by TCRdb to 2020 to 2022). Turning to the overall study: Multivisceral, liver-intestinal, or isolated intestinal transplants were received by the recipients. Anti-thymocyte globulin induction was given to all recipients, followed by maintenance tacrolimus and steroids for 3 to 4 years. After intestinal transplantation, graft-versus-host and host-versus-graft alloreactive T cell clones were followed in the graft, circulation and bone marrow using bulk TCR-beta CDR3 sequencing. Alloreactive clones were identified by sequencing pre-transplant mixed lymphocyte reaction products and comparing them with unstimulated pre-transplant donor and recipient T cells. Of the 20 to 30 intestinal transplant recipients enrolled in the cohort, one of whom was a retransplant, a few patients without pretransplant specimens were excluded. Donor T cell macrochimerism was defined as a peak of at least 4% donor T cells among recipient peripheral blood mononuclear cells. Rather than going through the commercial service, samples from a few later patients were sequenced in-house on an Illumina MiSeq and processed with MiXCR. Overall study outcomes, separate from this receptor: Early after transplant, declines in HvG clones were associated with peak levels of circulating GvH clones. GvH clones were found in recipient bone marrow, and some of the GvH clones appeared earlier in ileal mucosa or blood, which is consistent with an intestinal mucosal origin. The relatively low number and heterogeneity of intestinal transplant patients limited the conclusions. In patients with donor T cell macrochimerism, the allografts had high GvH to HvG T cell clonal ratios.

In the first month after transplant, blood samples were collected up to 4 times, and after that at least monthly when available. Concerning this clone: This clone's antigen is unknown. Within one base of it there is no much larger clone, and no base qualities were kept.

The receptor library was made with the immunoSEQ multiplex PCR assay. For most patients, high-throughput TCR-beta CDR3 sequencing of genomic DNA was performed by Adaptive Biotechnologies. Processing in the source paper ran as follows. Adaptive's ImmunoSEQ software supplied the TCR sequencing data for around 17 patients, while MiXCR and VDJtools were used to process three other patients. CDR3 nucleotide sequences shared by donor and recipient were removed because the origin of these sequences could not be assigned. At least 2-fold expansion over unstimulated cells and a minimum CFSE-low frequency of 0.002% (template counts) or 0.001% (read counts) were required for clones to be classified as alloreactive. A clone was considered mappable if detected in the sequenced pre-transplant spleen, lymph node, or MLR CFSE-low populations of the donor or recipient. Cumulative frequency of alloreactive clones was calculated as a percentage of all sequences weighted by copy number. TCRdb re-hosts the immuneACCESS table, in-frame sequences only. Its copies lack some clones; in the studies checked, an unresolved V gene accounts for under half of them, and the cause for the rest is not known. The DNA gave D and trimming, while V, J and clone size come from that table. The sample table shows some 31,000 clones, and 85% to 95% are seen once. 0.6% to 0.75% of the sample belongs to the ten largest clones.

In the germline V gene, CDR1 corresponds to SGHAT and CDR2 to FQNNGV. V sheds 1 base and J sheds 9 bases, leaving 13 bases between their ends. Measured from the cysteine to the phenylalanine, the CDR3 is 14 residues long. Kept here is only the CDR3 DNA, which spans 42 bases and is read in frame from base 1. The sequence links TRBV11-2 to TRBJ2-1; TRBD2 could be the D gene, as 5 bases match. This TCR derives from a human patient who received an intestinal transplant, so some T cells may come from the graft donor. Material: PBMCs, obtained approximately 69 days after intestinal transplant. The encoded CDR3 is CASSLVGSGGEQFF. Here is the DNA: TGTGCCAGCAGCTTAGTCGGCTCCGGAGGTGAGCAGTTCTTC.